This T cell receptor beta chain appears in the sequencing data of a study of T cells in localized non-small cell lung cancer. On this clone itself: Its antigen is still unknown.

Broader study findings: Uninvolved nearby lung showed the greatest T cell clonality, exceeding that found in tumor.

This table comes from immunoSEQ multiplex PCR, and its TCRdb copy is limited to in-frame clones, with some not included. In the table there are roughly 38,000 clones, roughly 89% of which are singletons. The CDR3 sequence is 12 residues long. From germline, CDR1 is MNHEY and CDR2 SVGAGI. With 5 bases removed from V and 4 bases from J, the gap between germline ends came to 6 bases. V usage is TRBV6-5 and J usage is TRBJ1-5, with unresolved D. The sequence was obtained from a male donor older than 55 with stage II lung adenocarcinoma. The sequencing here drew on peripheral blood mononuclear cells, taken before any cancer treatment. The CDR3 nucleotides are TGTGCCAGCAGTGCCCCTAATCAGCCCCAGCATTTT. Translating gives CASSAPNQPQHF.